This T cell receptor beta chain was recorded in a study of shared clonotypes between healthy human individuals. General study findings and limits: A reduction in generation probabilities was seen for non-shared clonotypes relative to those shared by all four donors.

CD45RO-negative, CCR7-selected cells formed the naive CD8 fraction, which excluded terminally differentiated effector memory CD45RA+ cells. Donation came from healthy HIV-negative adults that had no recent acute infections or vaccinations. Produced via immunoSEQ multiplex PCR; TCRdb's table is partial and in-frame only. This sample carries around 550,000 clones, 85% to 95% of them seen once, and the ten largest clones take 0.11%. As regards this clone: What it binds is not known.

From germline, CDR1 is MNHEY and CDR2 SVGAGI. Trimming took 5 bases from V and 7 from J, leaving 17 bases between them. The CDR3 has 15 amino acids. The clonotype was recovered from a woman under 40 in good health. V gene TRBV6-5 combines with J gene TRBJ1-4; TRBD1 might be the D (6 bases). Input material: naive CD8+ T cells sorted from blood. This chain's CDR3 is CASSRKQGPGEKLFF. The CDR3 DNA is TGTGCCAGCAGTCGAAAACAGGGTCCTGGTGAAAAACTGTTTTTT.